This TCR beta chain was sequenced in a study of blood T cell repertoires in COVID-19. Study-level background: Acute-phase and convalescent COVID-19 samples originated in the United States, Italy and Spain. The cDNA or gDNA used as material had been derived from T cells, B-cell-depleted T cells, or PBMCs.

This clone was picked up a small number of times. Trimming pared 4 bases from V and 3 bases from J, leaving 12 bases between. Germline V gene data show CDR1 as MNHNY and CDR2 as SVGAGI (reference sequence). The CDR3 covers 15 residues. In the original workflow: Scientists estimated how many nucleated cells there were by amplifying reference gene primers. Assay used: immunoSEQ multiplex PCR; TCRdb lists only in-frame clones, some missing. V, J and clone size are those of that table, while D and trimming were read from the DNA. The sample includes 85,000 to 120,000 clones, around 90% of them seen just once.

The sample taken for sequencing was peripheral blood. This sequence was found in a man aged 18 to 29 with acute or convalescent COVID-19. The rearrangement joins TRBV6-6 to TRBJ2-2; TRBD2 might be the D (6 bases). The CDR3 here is CASSSGGEYTGELFF. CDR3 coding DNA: TGTGCCAGCAGTTCGGGCGGGGAGTACACCGGGGAGCTGTTTTTT.